Shown below are 4 T cell receptor beta chains from a single sample sequenced in a study of vaccination effects on CD4 cells after COVID-19. Measured with immunoSEQ multiplex PCR; TCRdb has only the in-frame clones, and not every one. The sample includes about 73,000 clones, less than 75% of them seen just once. Researchers isolated CD4+ T cells once about 11 days of culture had elapsed. Participants completed two doses of the BNT162b2 or mRNA-1273 vaccine. Their specific antigens are unknown. Specimen: CD4+ T cells from PBMCs cultured without peptide, collected after COVID-19 vaccination. Source of these receptors: a human donor who received a COVID-19 vaccine.

This clone was observed a few times. The chain combines TRBV4-3 with TRBJ2-1; 7 positions agree with TRBD2. The CDR3 has 16 amino acids. Germline assignment: CDR1 LGHNA and CDR2 YSLEER. V gave up 5 bases and J gave up 7 bases; unmatched junction bases: 14. The CDR3 reads CASSSSRGDQGNEQFF. The DNA of the CDR3 is TGCGCCAGCAGCTCTTCCCGGGGGGACCAAGGTAATGAGCAGTTCTTC.

The rearrangement joins TRBV6-6 to TRBJ1-2; TRBD1 agrees at 9 bases. V shed 4 bases and J 6 bases; nucleotides not matched to a gene: 6. Germline values: CDR1 MNHNY, CDR2 SVGAGI (reference sequence). This CDR3 has 14 amino acids. CDR3 amino acids: CASSSTGTGNGYTF. Written as DNA, the CDR3 is TGTGCCAGCAGTTCTACCGGGACAGGGAATGGCTACACCTTC.

The V gene is TRBV7-8, the J gene TRBJ2-7, with TRBD2 matching 8 bases. V trimming: 5 bases; J trimming: 6 bases; junction bases outside the gene matches: 9. Germline V CDR1 and CDR2: SGHVS, FQNEAQ. The CDR3 extends over 14 amino acids. CDR3 DNA: TGTGCCAGCAGCCTCCGCGGGGGGATGGCCGAGCAGTACGTC. Residues: CASSLRGGMAEQYV.

Written as DNA, the CDR3 is TGTGCCAGCAGCCTCGTCGGGGGGCCTCTGCTCTATGAGCAGTTCTTC. Translating gives CASSLVGGPLLYEQFF. This sequence joins TRBV14 and TRBJ2-1; a possible D gene is TRBD2 (7 bases). The CDR3 runs to 16 residues. The ends were cut back, 4 bases at V and 8 bases at J, with 21 bases in the middle. The germline gives CDR1 SGHDN, CDR2 FVKESK.